These 29 T cell receptor beta chains were sequenced from one sample in a study of a mutant IDH1 vaccine in newly diagnosed glioma. Their cognate antigens are unknown. As to time point: week 35, safety follow-up. It was 300 ug of mutant IDH1 20-mer peptide that made up each vaccine dose, given with topical imiquimod. Generated by immunoSEQ multiplex PCR, the TCRdb table keeps only in-frame clones and is missing some. The table includes about 48,000 clones, around 80% detected once. This specimen consisted of PBMCs, obtained from a glioma patient whose treatment included an IDH1 peptide vaccine. The receptors come from a man in his forties with glioma.

This clone was observed once. The chain has TRBV30 and TRBJ2-7; D not certain. Germline loops: CDR1 GTSNPN, CDR2 SVGIG (reference sequence). The CDR3 contains 11 residues. V lost 6 bases and J lost 9, with 15 bases in between. The CDR3 loop reads CACFLGPWQYF. CDR3 nucleotide sequence: TGTGCCTGCTTCCTTGGACCGTGGCAGTACTTC.

This chain joins TRBV13 and TRBJ2-1; D possibly uses TRBD1 or TRBD2 (7 bases each). V shed 4 bases and J shed 4 bases, with 11 bases lying between them. Germline V gene sequence: CDR1 PRHDT, CDR2 FYEKMQ (reference sequence). The CDR3 runs to 14 residues. The CDR3 DNA is TGTGCCAGCAGCTCCAGGGGGGGATACAATGAGCAGTTCTTC. Residues: CASSSRGGYNEQFF.

This chain joins TRBV2 and TRBJ1-5, with 7 nucleotides matching TRBD1. Germline V gives CDR1 SNHLY, CDR2 FYNNEI. V trimming: 5 bases; J trimming: 12 bases; junction bases outside the gene matches: 10. The CDR3 covers 13 residues. DNA for the CDR3: TGTGCCAGCAGTCGACAGGGCTGGGAGAGCCAGCATTTT. It encodes CASSRQGWESQHF.

A word on this clone: Other DNA variants within this sample encode the same CDR3. The chain is built from TRBV7-9 and TRBJ1-5, with D hard to call. The germline V and J ends were trimmed by 1 base and 0 bases, with 7 bases remaining between them. CDR3 length: 15 amino acids. CDR1 is SEHNR, CDR2 FQNEAQ, per germline (reference sequence). Written as DNA, the CDR3 is TGTGCCAGCAGCTTAGGTGGCTATAGCAATCAGCCCCAGCATTTT. Translating gives CASSLGGYSNQPQHF.

V usage is TRBV6-1 and J usage is TRBJ2-7; TRBD2 agrees at 8 bases. The germline V gene encodes CDR1 MNHNS and CDR2 SASEGT. J was trimmed by 2 bases and V by 11 bases; bases with no gene match: 14. This CDR3 has 15 residues. CDR3 protein: CARYPLLAATYEQYF. The CDR3 DNA follows: TGTGCCCGCTACCCCCTACTAGCGGCAACCTACGAGCAGTACTTC.

This sequence joins TRBV29-1 and TRBJ1-2, with D uncertain. The V gene lost 0 bases and the J gene lost 8 bases, with 13 bases spanning the gap. The germline CDR1 and CDR2 sequences are SQVTM and ANQGSEA. The CDR3 sequence is 13 residues long. The CDR3 DNA follows: TGCAGCGTTGAAGATTCGGTCCAGTCAGGCTACACCTTC. Translated: CSVEDSVQSGYTF.

The J gene is TRBJ2-7, the V gene TRBV7-9, with 8 bases lining up with TRBD1. Germline trimming cut 3 bases from V and 4 bases from J; bases unmatched to any gene: 5. CDR3 length equals 14 residues. Germline assignment: CDR1 SEHNR and CDR2 FQNEAQ (reference sequence). The CDR3 sequence: CASSLQGAVYEQYF. As DNA, the CDR3 is TGTGCCAGCAGCTTGCAGGGGGCCGTATACGAGCAGTACTTC.

The chain combines TRBV7-6 with TRBJ1-1, with D possibly matching TRBD1 (6 bases). V gave up 1 base and J gave up 9 bases, with 15 bases separating them. CDR1 is SGHVS, CDR2 FNYEAQ, per germline. CDR3 length equals 14 residues. The CDR3 loop is CASSLVGGDTKAFF. As DNA, the CDR3 is TGTGCCAGCAGCTTAGTTGGGGGCGACACAAAAGCTTTCTTT.

This clone was seen once. The rearrangement links TRBV29-1 to TRBJ1-1; 7 bases match TRBD1. The germline CDR1 and CDR2 sequences are SQVTM and ANQGSEA. The CDR3 is 13 residues long. The trim removed 5 bases at V and 2 bases at J, leaving 5 bases unmatched. CDR3 loop: CSVRGQLNTEAFF. The CDR3 DNA reads TGCAGCGTTCGGGGACAGCTTAACACTGAAGCTTTCTTT.

The V and J genes are TRBV2 and TRBJ2-7; 7 nucleotides match TRBD1. Per germline, CDR1 SNHLY and CDR2 FYNNEI. CDR3 length equals 12 residues. J was trimmed by 4 bases and V by 10 bases; bases with no gene match: 7. The DNA of the CDR3 is TGTGCCATCCGGACAGGTGGTTACGAGCAGTACTTC. Translating it yields CAIRTGGYEQYF.

The J gene is TRBJ2-2, the V gene TRBV19; no clear D gene. Germline V gives CDR1 LNHDA, CDR2 SQIVND (reference sequence). Trimming cost V 4 bases and J 5 bases, with 11 bases left between them. The CDR3 totals 14 residues. This CDR3 reads CASSTYSVTGELFF. The CDR3 bases are TGTGCCAGTAGTACTTACTCGGTGACCGGGGAGCTGTTTTTT.

The chain joins TRBV2 to TRBJ2-5; 10 positions match TRBD2. Germline trimming cut 6 bases from V and 3 bases from J; bases unmatched to any gene: 1. The CDR3 contains 13 residues. From germline, CDR1 is SNHLY and CDR2 FYNNEI. This CDR3 reads CASRAGGEETQYF. CDR3 nucleotides: TGTGCCAGCAGAGCGGGGGGGGAAGAGACCCAGTACTTC.

The chain recombines TRBV7-9 with TRBJ1-5, with 9 bases aligning to TRBD1. CDR3 length: 13 residues. The J segment lost 7 bases and the V segment lost 5 bases, leaving 3 bases of the junction unmatched. The germline gives CDR1 SEHNR, CDR2 FQNEAQ (reference sequence). CDR3 in amino acids: CASSNDRGQPQHF. The CDR3 bases are TGTGCCAGCAGCAACGACAGGGGGCAGCCCCAGCATTTT.

V usage is TRBV7-8 and J usage is TRBJ2-7; possible D gene TRBD1, 6 bases. Trimming left V 2 bases short and J 7 bases short, with 15 bases between. The length of the CDR3 is 14 residues. Germline CDR1 and CDR2: SGHVS and FQNEAQ. CDR3 in amino acids: CASSLPAGVGEQYF. The CDR3 DNA reads as TGTGCCAGCAGCTTACCCGCAGGGGTGGGAGAGCAGTACTTC. The whole variable domain, remainder taken from reference TRBV7-8 and TRBJ2-7, is GAGVSQSPRYKVAKRGQDVALRCDPISGHVSLFWYQQALGQGPEFLTYFQNEAQLDKSGLPSDRFFAERPEGSVSTLKIQRTQQEDSAVYLCASSLPAGVGEQYFGPGTRLTVT.

CDR3 nucleotides: TGTGCCAGCAGCGAGAACACTGAAGCTTTCTTT. It codes for CASSENTEAFF. The rearrangement links TRBV6-4 to TRBJ1-1, with D unclear. The V end was cut by 6 bases, the J end by 1 base, with 3 bases between. The germline CDR1 and CDR2 sequences are MRHNA and SNTAGT. This CDR3 has 11 residues.

This chain links TRBV6-5 with TRBJ1-2; the match to TRBD1 covers 7 bases. The CDR3 contains 16 residues. Per germline, CDR1 MNHEY and CDR2 SVGAGI. Trimming at V came to 4 bases and at J to 0 bases, leaving 8 bases not matched to a gene. CDR3 coding DNA: TGTGCCAGCAGTTTCAAAGGGACAGTCTCTAACTATGGCTACACCTTC. This encodes CASSFKGTVSNYGYTF.

The chain combines TRBV30 with TRBJ2-3; 8 nucleotides line up with TRBD1. CDR1 is GTSNPN and CDR2 is SVGIG in the germline V gene (reference sequence). The V and J ends lost 8 bases and 0 bases, in that order; junction bases with no gene match: 16. There are 17 residues in the CDR3. CDR3 residues: CAGRQGLASWSTDTQYF. The CDR3 nucleotides are TGTGCCGGCCGACAGGGGTTAGCATCATGGAGCACAGATACGCAGTATTTT. Full variable domain (missing parts from reference TRBV30 and TRBJ2-3): SQTIHQWPATLVQPVGSPLSLECTVEGTSNPNLYWYRQAAGRGLQLLFYSVGIGQISSEVPQNLSASRPQDRQFILSSKKLLLSDSGFYLCAGRQGLASWSTDTQYFGPGTRLTVL.

This rearrangement joins TRBV2 to TRBJ1-6, with 7 positions matching TRBD1. The CDR3 is made up of 14 amino acids. Per the germline V gene, CDR1 is SNHLY and CDR2 is FYNNEI. Trimming at V came to 3 bases and at J to 10 bases, leaving 6 bases not matched to a gene. CDR3 DNA: TGTGCCAGCAGTGAGCAGGGGACAGCATCACCCCTCCACTTT. Protein product: CASSEQGTASPLHF.

This clone was seen only a few times. The chain uses TRBV19 and TRBJ1-5, with 11 positions matching TRBD1. CDR3 size: 17 residues. V dropped 5 bases and J dropped 1; count of bases not matched to a gene: 7. Germline CDR1 reads LNHDA; CDR2 reads SQIVND (reference sequence). The CDR3 DNA follows: TGTGCCAGTAGTCTAGGGACAGGGGGGGGGAGCAATCAGCCCCAGCATTTT. The encoded protein is CASSLGTGGGSNQPQHF.

J is TRBJ1-5 and V is TRBV6-1, with D unclear. From germline, CDR1 is MNHNS and CDR2 SASEGT. Trimming took 2 bases from V and 7 from J, leaving 18 bases between them. The CDR3 is 16 amino acids. The CDR3 DNA reads as TGTGCCAGCAGTGAACAGCCCATCGGTATGAGGCAGCCCCAGCATTTT. It is translated as CASSEQPIGMRQPQHF.

The chain combines TRBV9 with TRBJ2-2; 9 bases agree with TRBD2. Germline-derived CDR1 and CDR2 are SGDLS and YYNGEE. V trimming: 3 bases; J trimming: 3 bases; junction bases outside the gene matches: 6. The CDR3 is 16 residues long. The CDR3 DNA sequence: TGTGCCAGCAGCGAACTAGCGGGTGGGGACACCGGGGAGCTGTTTTTT. Its translation is CASSELAGGDTGELFF.

The J gene is TRBJ2-1, the V gene TRBV5-5; D tentatively fits TRBD1 or TRBD2 (5 bases each). V was shortened by 4 bases and J by 3 bases, with 11 bases between the two germline ends. The CDR3 runs 14 residues. Germline V gives CDR1 SGHKS, CDR2 YYEKEE (reference sequence). The CDR3 loop reads CASSQEDNYNEQFF. In nucleotides, the CDR3 is TGTGCCAGCAGCCAGGAGGACAACTACAATGAGCAGTTCTTC.

The rearrangement links TRBV10-2 to TRBJ1-1; no clear D gene. Germline-derived CDR1 and CDR2 are WSHSY and SAAADI. V lost 1 base and J lost 6, with 9 bases in between. This CDR3 region has 13 residues. The CDR3 sequence: CASSEWQSPEAFF. CDR3 in DNA: TGCGCCAGCAGTGAGTGGCAGTCCCCTGAAGCTTTCTTT.

This clone was seen only a few times. The chain couples TRBV5-6 to TRBJ1-2; 7 positions match TRBD1. V shed 3 bases, J shed 4 bases, and the junction held 3 bases outside the gene matches. Germline assignment: CDR1 SGHDT and CDR2 YYEEEE. The CDR3 runs to 13 residues. This chain's CDR3 is CASSSGTVYGYTF. The CDR3 DNA follows: TGTGCCAGCAGCTCGGGGACAGTCTATGGCTACACCTTC.

CDR3 sequence: CASSVRGQANTGELFF. Here the CDR3 DNA reads TGTGCCAGCAGCGTACGCGGACAGGCGAACACCGGGGAGCTGTTTTTT. The rearrangement links TRBV9 to TRBJ2-2; 7 nucleotides line up with TRBD1. With 1 base clipped from V and 0 bases from J, the junction kept 3 bases outside the gene matches. The germline CDR1 and CDR2 sequences are SGDLS and YYNGEE. The CDR3 has 16 residues. The full variable domain, its missing parts supplied by reference TRBV9 and TRBJ2-2, is DSGVTQTPKHLITATGQRVTLRCSPRSGDLSVYWYQQSLDQGLQFLIQYYNGEERAKGNILERFSAQQFPDLHSELNLSSLELGDSALYFCASSVRGQANTGELFFGEGSRLTVL.

This clone has just one count. This rearrangement joins TRBV6-6 to TRBJ1-5, with D uncertain. The V end lost 7 bases, the J end lost 6 bases, and 19 bases lay between the germline ends. The CDR3 contains 15 residues. Germline CDR1 and CDR2: MNHNY and SVGAGI (reference sequence). CDR3 protein: CASMEVDIPGQPQHF. CDR3 nucleotides: TGTGCCAGCATGGAGGTTGACATTCCCGGTCAGCCCCAGCATTTT.

This clone was detected only a few times. The chain joins TRBV5-1 to TRBJ2-2; D gene unclear. The CDR3 extends over 13 amino acids. Trimming removed 0 bases from V and 7 bases from J, with 7 bases in between. Germline values: CDR1 SGHRS, CDR2 YFSETQ. CDR3 nucleotides: TGCGCCAGCAGCTTGGTTGATAACGGGGAGCTGTTTTTT. Its translation: CASSLVDNGELFF. The full variable domain, completed using reference TRBV5-1 and TRBJ2-2, is KAGVTQTPRYLIKTRGQQVTLSCSPISGHRSVSWYQQTPGQGLQFLFEYFSETQRNKGNFPGRFSGRQFSNSRSEMNVSTLELGDSALYLCASSLVDNGELFFGEGSRLTVL.

This rearrangement joins TRBV4-1 to TRBJ2-3, with 16 bases matching TRBD2. Losses at the gene ends were 5 bases for V and 1 base for J; bases not matched to a gene: 6. The CDR3 contains 18 residues. In germline, CDR1 is MGHRA, CDR2 YSYEKL. CDR3 bases: TGCGCCAGCAGCACGGGACTAGCGGGGGGGTTTGGCACAGATACGCAGTATTTT. This gives the protein CASSTGLAGGFGTDTQYF.

In DNA form, the CDR3 reads TGCAGCGTTGTGGCCGGCTCTGAAGCTTTCTTT. Translated, it gives CSVVAGSEAFF. This sequence joins TRBV29-1 and TRBJ1-1; D uncertain. CDR1 is SQVTM, CDR2 ANQGSEA, per germline. The CDR3 runs to 11 residues. V was cut by 4 bases and J by 6 bases, with 9 bases left in between.